These 4 T cell receptor beta chains were all obtained from the same sample, sequenced in a study of neoadjuvant nivolumab and ipilimumab in lung cancer. Profiling relied on immunoSEQ multiplex PCR, and the TCRdb table lists in-frame clones only, not all of them. The sample has fewer than 35,000 clones, 92% seen once. This material consisted of peripheral blood, taken after neoadjuvant nivolumab, alone or with ipilimumab, at or shortly before surgery. The receptors come from an adult with non-small cell lung cancer.

The V and J genes are TRBV5-6 and TRBJ2-3, with 11 bases lining up with TRBD2. V dropped 1 base and J dropped 2; count of bases not matched to a gene: 6. The CDR3 has 17 residues. Germline loops: CDR1 SGHDT, CDR2 YYEEEE. The CDR3 sequence is CASSLRQGLAATDTQYF. The CDR3 region has the DNA TGTGCCAGCAGCTTGCGGCAGGGACTAGCGGCCACAGATACGCAGTATTTT.

This chain links TRBV5-1 with TRBJ2-7; TRBD1 aligns across 10 bases. The germline gives CDR1 SGHRS, CDR2 YFSETQ. This CDR3 region has 17 residues. The ends lost 2 bases at V and 6 bases at J; junction bases unmatched: 14. The CDR3 DNA follows: TGCGCCAGCAGCTTAGACCCCCGGGACAGGGGTTGGGGCGAGCAGTACTTC. Translation: CASSLDPRDRGWGEQYF.

This clone turned up a few times. The chain employs TRBV18 and TRBJ2-7; D gene unclear. The CDR3 contains 16 residues. With 1 base removed from V and 2 bases from J, the gap between germline ends came to 15 bases. Germline lookup yields CDR1 KGHSH and CDR2 LQKENI. The CDR3 DNA reads TGTGCCAGCTCACCACAGAAGGGTTGGGCGGCCTACGAGCAGTACTTC. This encodes CASSPQKGWAAYEQYF.

This chain links TRBV5-1 with TRBJ2-2; TRBD2 agrees at 16 bases. V lost 4 bases, J lost 4 bases, and 7 bases stayed unmatched. Germline V gives CDR1 SGHRS, CDR2 YFSETQ. The CDR3 is 18 residues long. The CDR3 protein is CASSSGTSGRAPTGELFF. The DNA for the CDR3 is TGCGCCAGCAGCAGCGGGACTAGCGGGAGGGCCCCCACCGGGGAGCTGTTTTTT. Based on the CDR3 plus reference TRBV5-1 and TRBJ2-2, the full variable domain is KAGVTQTPRYLIKTRGQQVTLSCSPISGHRSVSWYQQTPGQGLQFLFEYFSETQRNKGNFPGRFSGRQFSNSRSEMNVSTLELGDSALYLCASSSGTSGRAPTGELFFGEGSRLTVL.